The 2 T cell receptor beta chains reported below all come from one sample, sequenced in a study of patients and donors after allogeneic stem cell transplantation. TCRdb itself ran the RT-PCR reads through MiXCR, one entry per CDR3 protein. The profile covers roughly 940,000 distinct CDR3 sequences, with over 15% appearing a single time and 6% taken by the ten largest. The sequencing sample was made of blood, either unsorted or a sorted T cell fraction (not recorded which). These TCRs come from a human donor who was either an allogeneic HSCT recipient or a stem cell or donor lymphocyte infusion donor (not recorded which). It is not recorded whose cells these are; they may come from a transplant donor.

This CDR3 reads CAWSVKSGTHNEQFF. In DNA, the CDR3 is TGTGCCTGGAGTGTAAAATCAGGGACCCACAATGAGCAGTTCTTC. V is TRBV30 and J is TRBJ2-1, with D perhaps matching TRBD1 or TRBD2 (5 bases each). The ends were cut back, 0 bases at V and 5 bases at J, with 14 bases in the middle. The CDR3 has 15 residues. Germline V gives CDR1 GTSNPN, CDR2 SVGIG (reference sequence).

This rearrangement joins TRBV11-2 to TRBJ2-3; either TRBD1 or TRBD2 may fit D (5 bases each). V was shortened by 0 bases and J by 0 bases, with 7 bases between the two germline ends. This CDR3 is built from 15 residues. Germline V lookup: CDR1 SGHAT, CDR2 FQNNGV. In DNA, the CDR3 is TGTGCCAGCAGCTTAGACAGGGAGAGCACAGATACGCAGTATTTT. Protein sequence: CASSLDRESTDTQYF.